A selection of T cell receptor beta chains follows, all from one sample in a study of molecular identifiers for immune sequencing clone quantification. TCRdb ran MiXCR on the PCR reads and lists one entry per CDR3 protein. Of 85,000 to 95,000 distinct CDR3 sequences in the sample, around 20% were seen once. The sample comprised naive CD8+ T cells from blood, with Jurkat cell RNA spiked in. The receptor source for this set is a human donor in good health. Some libraries in this study had Jurkat cell RNA spiked in. Both conserved end residues are part of each CDR3. D genes are given only for firm matches. Not every row has a clone size; where given, it reads once, few, many or a size class.

>TRBJ1-1|many|TRBV12-5|.
TGTGCTAGTGGTTTGGAAAACACTGAAGCTTTCTTT
CASGLENTEAFF
>TRBJ2-2|.|TRBV20-1|TRBD2
TGCAGTGCCCCACGGACTAGCGGGTGGACCGGGGAGCTGTTTTTT
CSAPRTSGWTGELFF
>TRBJ2-2|many|TRBV6-5|.
TGTGCCAGCAGTTACCCGGGTGTCACCGGGGAGCTGTTTTTT
CASSYPGVTGELFF
>TRBJ2-1|many|TRBV12-3/TRBV12-4|TRBD2
TGTGCCAGCAGTCCCGGGACTAGCGGGATAGGGGAGCAGTTCTTC
CASSPGTSGIGEQFF
>TRBJ1-1|many|TRBV7-8|TRBD1
TGTGCCAGCAGCTTAGGTAGGCAGGGGGGCACTGAAGCTTTCTTT
CASSLGRQGGTEAFF
>TRBJ1-1|many|TRBV30|.
TGTGCCTGGAGTGTGGGGGCTCAGGGAGCTTTCTTT
CAWSVGAQGAFF
>TRBJ2-2|many|TRBV9|TRBD2
TGTGCCAGCAGCGAGGGACTAGCGGTGAACACCGGGGAGCTGTTTTTT
CASSEGLAVNTGELFF
>TRBJ2-3|many|TRBV12-5|.
TGTGCTAGTGGTTCCATCACAGTGGCAGATACGCAGTATTTT
CASGSITVADTQYF
>TRBJ2-1|many|TRBV7-2|TRBD2
TGTGCCAGCAGTGATACTAGCGGGGGGGCCCCCTACAATGAGCAGTTCTTC
CASSDTSGGAPYNEQFF
>TRBJ2-1|.|TRBV6-5|TRBD1
TGTGCCAGCAGGCGACAGGGGCTAAATGAGCAGTTCTTC
CASRRQGLNEQFF
>TRBJ2-2|many|TRBV9|TRBD1
TGTGCCAGCAGCGTGGGACAGGGGGCCGACACCGGGGAGCTGTTTTTT
CASSVGQGADTGELFF
>TRBJ2-5|.|TRBV29-1|TRBD1
TGCAGCCTTGAAGATTGGGACAGGGCCTCTCACACACAAGAGACCCAGTACTTC
CSLEDWDRASHTQETQYF
>TRBJ1-5|.|TRBV7-8|.
TGTGCCAGCAGTCCGACAGTGGGGAATCAGCCCCAGCATTTT
CASSPTVGNQPQHF
>TRBJ2-7|many|TRBV4-3|TRBD2
TGCGCCAGCAGCCCCGGGGCTAGCGGGGAATTCGAGCAGTACTTC
CASSPGASGEFEQYF
>TRBJ2-1|.|TRBV4-3|TRBD1
TGCGCCAGCAGCCAAGACCGAACCGGGACAGGGGGTGATTACCAGTTCTTC
CASSQDRTGTGGDYQFF
>TRBJ2-5|many|TRBV27|TRBD2
TGTGCCAGCAAGAAGCGGGAGGGCCTAGAGACCCAGTACTTC
CASKKREGLETQYF
>TRBJ2-3|many|TRBV29-1|TRBD1
TGCAGCGTTGCGAGGACAGGGGGCGCAGATACGCAGTATTTT
CSVARTGGADTQYF
>TRBJ1-1|.|TRBV27|.
TGTGCCAGCAGTTTATCTGAGGGAAGCTCTGAAGCTTTCTTT
CASSLSEGSSEAFF
>TRBJ1-2|many|TRBV7-9|TRBD1
TGTGCCAGCAGCTCCCTACAGGGAGCGGGACAGGGGAAATCTAACTATGGCTACACCTTC
CASSSLQGAGQGKSNYGYTF
>TRBJ2-7|many|TRBV6-1|TRBD2
TGTGCCAGCAATGAGGCGTGGGGGGGATTCTACGAGCAGTACTTC
CASNEAWGGFYEQYF
>TRBJ2-7|many|TRBV27|.
TGTGCCAGCAGTTTATCCCTGACTATGGACAGACCCTACGAGCAGTACTTC
CASSLSLTMDRPYEQYF
>TRBJ2-3|many|TRBV6-2/TRBV6-3|.
TGTGCCAGCAGTTTGATGACGGGCACGCAGTATTTT
CASSLMTGTQYF
>TRBJ2-7|many|TRBV13|TRBD1
TGTGCCAGCAGCTCCTCGGGACAGGGGGTGGAGCAGTACTTC
CASSSSGQGVEQYF
>TRBJ2-6|.|TRBV5-4|TRBD1
TGTGCCAGCAGCCGTCCCGGGACAGGGTTTTATTCTGGGGCCAACGTCCTGACTTTC
CASSRPGTGFYSGANVLTF